This record looks at one T cell receptor (beta chain) sequence and its context. Its antigen is not known. Deep was the level used in running the assay. Measured with immunoSEQ multiplex PCR; TCRdb has only the in-frame clones, and not every one. The sample carries a few hundred thousand clones, roughly 79% recorded once. These data originate in a study of shared clonotypes between healthy human individuals. Study-wide findings and caveats: Read depth was anticipated to influence clonotype sharing among donors.

The sample was PBMCs. This receptor was taken from a woman between 40 and 50 years old in good health. Some clones in this sample may be carry-over from other donors' samples.

CDR3 loop: CASSSRGDTYEQYF. The CDR3 nucleotides are TGTGCCAGCAGCTCCCGAGGGGATACCTACGAGCAGTACTTC. The V call is TRBV4-2, the J call TRBJ2-7; D may be TRBD1 or TRBD2 (5 bases each). Germline values: CDR1 LGHNA, CDR2 YNFKEQ. The CDR3 length is 14 residues. V dropped 5 bases and J dropped 2 bases, with 13 bases sitting between them.